This T cell receptor beta chain was sequenced for a study of OX40 agonist ivuxolimab in advanced cancers. Looked up from germline, CDR1 is SGHRS and CDR2 is YFSETQ. CDR3 size: 16 residues. V lost 4 bases to trimming and J lost 1 base; unmatched junction nucleotides: 8. Method: immunoSEQ multiplex PCR; TCRdb's copy keeps in-frame clones and lacks some. Here the sample spans about 83,000 clones, approximately 79% being singletons. The rearrangement links TRBV5-1 to TRBJ2-7, with 10 nucleotides matching TRBD1. The input for sequencing was CD4+ or CD8+ T cells sorted from blood, taken in a trial of the OX40 agonist ivuxolimab. This clonotype originated in an adult with an advanced solid tumor such as melanoma, head and neck, liver or kidney cancer. DNA of the CDR3: TGCGCCAGCAGCCCTAACCCGGGACAGGGGTCCTACGAGCAGTACTTC. Its translation: CASSPNPGQGSYEQYF.